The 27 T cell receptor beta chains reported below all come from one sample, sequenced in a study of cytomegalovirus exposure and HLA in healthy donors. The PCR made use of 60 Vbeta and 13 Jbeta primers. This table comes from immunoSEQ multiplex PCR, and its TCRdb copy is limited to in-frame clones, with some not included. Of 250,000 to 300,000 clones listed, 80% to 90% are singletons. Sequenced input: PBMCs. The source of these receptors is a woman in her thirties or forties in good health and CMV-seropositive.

The CDR3 DNA follows: TGTGCTAGTGGTTTGGAGCAGGGGGACGGAAACACCATATATTTT. Its translation is CASGLEQGDGNTIYF. V and J are TRBV12-5 and TRBJ1-3; TRBD1 aligns across 7 bases. This CDR3 is built from 15 residues. CDR1 and CDR2 from the germline V gene are LGHNT and FRNRAP. The trim removed 1 base at V and 4 bases at J, leaving 4 bases unmatched.

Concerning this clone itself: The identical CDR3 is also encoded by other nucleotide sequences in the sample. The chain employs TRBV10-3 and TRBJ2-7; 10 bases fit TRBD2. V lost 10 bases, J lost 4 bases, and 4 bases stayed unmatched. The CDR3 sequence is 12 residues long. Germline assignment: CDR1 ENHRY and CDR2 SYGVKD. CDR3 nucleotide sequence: TGTGCCACGTCTAGCGGGAGTTACGAGCAGTACTTC. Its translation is CATSSGSYEQYF.

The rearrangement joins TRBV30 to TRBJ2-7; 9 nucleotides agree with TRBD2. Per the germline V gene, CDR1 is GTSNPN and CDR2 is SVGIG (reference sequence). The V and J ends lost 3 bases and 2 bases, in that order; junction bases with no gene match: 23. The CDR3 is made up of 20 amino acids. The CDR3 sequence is CAWRAVSGTSMTPRPYEQYF. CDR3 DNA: TGTGCCTGGAGGGCCGTTTCCGGGACTAGCATGACCCCCCGTCCCTACGAGCAGTACTTC.

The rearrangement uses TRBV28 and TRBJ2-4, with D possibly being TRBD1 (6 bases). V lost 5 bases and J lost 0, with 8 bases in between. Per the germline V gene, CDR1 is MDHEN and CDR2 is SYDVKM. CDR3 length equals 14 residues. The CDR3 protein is CASSIGGAKNIQYF. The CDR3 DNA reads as TGTGCCAGCAGTATAGGGGGAGCCAAAAACATTCAGTACTTC.

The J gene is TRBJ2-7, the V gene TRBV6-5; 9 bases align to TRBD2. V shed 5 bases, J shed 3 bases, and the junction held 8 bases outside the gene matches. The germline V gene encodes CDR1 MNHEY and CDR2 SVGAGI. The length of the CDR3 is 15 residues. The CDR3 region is CASSGPGLAGYEQYF. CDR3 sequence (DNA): TGTGCCAGCAGTGGACCGGGACTAGCAGGCTACGAGCAGTACTTC.

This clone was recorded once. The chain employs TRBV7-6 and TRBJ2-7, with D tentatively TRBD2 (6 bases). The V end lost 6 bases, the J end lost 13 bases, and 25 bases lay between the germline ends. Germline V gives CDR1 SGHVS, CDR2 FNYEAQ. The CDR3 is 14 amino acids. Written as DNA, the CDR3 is TGTGCCAGCAGTTTGGGGGGACCCCCGGCGGAGCTTTACTTC. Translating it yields CASSLGGPPAELYF.

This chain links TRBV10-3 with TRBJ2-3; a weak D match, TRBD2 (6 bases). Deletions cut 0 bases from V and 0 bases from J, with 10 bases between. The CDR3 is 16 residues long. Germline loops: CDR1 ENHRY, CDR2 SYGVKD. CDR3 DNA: TGTGCCATCAGTGAGTCGCTAGCGCTTAGCACAGATACGCAGTATTTT. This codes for CAISESLALSTDTQYF.

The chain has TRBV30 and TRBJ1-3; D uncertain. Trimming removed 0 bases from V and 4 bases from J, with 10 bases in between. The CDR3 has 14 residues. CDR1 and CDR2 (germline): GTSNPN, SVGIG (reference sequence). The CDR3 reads CAWSVSLVGNTIYF. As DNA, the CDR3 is TGTGCCTGGAGTGTATCCCTTGTAGGAAACACCATATATTTT.

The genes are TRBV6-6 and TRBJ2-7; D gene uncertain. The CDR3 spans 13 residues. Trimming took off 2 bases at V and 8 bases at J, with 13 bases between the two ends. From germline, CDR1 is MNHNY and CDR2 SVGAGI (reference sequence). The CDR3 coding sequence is TGTGCCAGCAGTTACAACGCGGTTAACCAGCAGTACTTC. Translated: CASSYNAVNQQYF.

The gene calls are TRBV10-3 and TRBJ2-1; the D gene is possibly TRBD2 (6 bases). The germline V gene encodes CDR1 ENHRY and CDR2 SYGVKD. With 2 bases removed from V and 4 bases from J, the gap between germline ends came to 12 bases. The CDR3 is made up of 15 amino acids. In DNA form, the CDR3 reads TGTGCCATCAGTGAGCGGGGACTGGATTACAATGAGCAGTTCTTC. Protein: CAISERGLDYNEQFF.

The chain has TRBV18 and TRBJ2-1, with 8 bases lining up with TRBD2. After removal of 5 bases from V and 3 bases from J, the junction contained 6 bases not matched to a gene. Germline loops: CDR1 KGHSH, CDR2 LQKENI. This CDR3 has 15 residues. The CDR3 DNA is TGTGCCAGCTCAGCGATAGCGGGGAACTACAATGAGCAGTTCTTC. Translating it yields CASSAIAGNYNEQFF.

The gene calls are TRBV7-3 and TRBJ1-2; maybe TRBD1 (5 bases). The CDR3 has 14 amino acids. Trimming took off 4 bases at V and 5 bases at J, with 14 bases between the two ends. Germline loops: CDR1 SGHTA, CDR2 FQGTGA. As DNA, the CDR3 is TGTGCCAGCAGCTCGGCGGGGGACCGTTATGGCTACACCTTC. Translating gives CASSSAGDRYGYTF.

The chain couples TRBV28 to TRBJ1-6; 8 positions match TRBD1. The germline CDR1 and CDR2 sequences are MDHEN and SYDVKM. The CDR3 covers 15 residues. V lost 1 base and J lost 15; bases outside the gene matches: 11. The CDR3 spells CASSLFGTGNVLLHF. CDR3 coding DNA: TGTGCCAGCAGTTTATTTGGGACAGGCAACGTTCTCCTCCACTTT.

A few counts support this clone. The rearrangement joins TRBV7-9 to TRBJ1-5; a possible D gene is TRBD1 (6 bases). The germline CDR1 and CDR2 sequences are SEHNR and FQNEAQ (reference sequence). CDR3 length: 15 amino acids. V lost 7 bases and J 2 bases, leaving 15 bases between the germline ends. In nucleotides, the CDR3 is TGTGCCAGCACCCCGGGGGGCGCGGGCAATCAGCCCCAGCATTTT. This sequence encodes CASTPGGAGNQPQHF.

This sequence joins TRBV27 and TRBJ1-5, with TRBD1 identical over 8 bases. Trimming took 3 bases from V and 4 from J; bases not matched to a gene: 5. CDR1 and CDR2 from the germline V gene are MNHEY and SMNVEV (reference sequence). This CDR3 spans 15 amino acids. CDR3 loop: CASSFLGQGNQPQHF. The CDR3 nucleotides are TGTGCCAGCAGTTTCCTAGGACAGGGTAATCAGCCCCAGCATTTT.

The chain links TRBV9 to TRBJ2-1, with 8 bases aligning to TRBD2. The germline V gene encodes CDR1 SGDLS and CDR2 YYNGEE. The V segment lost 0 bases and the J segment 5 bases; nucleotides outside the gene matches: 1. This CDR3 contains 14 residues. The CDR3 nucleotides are TGTGCCAGCAGCGTAGCGGGAGGGAACAATGAGCAGTTCTTC. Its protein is CASSVAGGNNEQFF. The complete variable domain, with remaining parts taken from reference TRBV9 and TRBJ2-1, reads DSGVTQTPKHLITATGQRVTLRCSPRSGDLSVYWYQQSLDQGLQFLIQYYNGEERAKGNILERFSAQQFPDLHSELNLSSLELGDSALYFCASSVAGGNNEQFFGPGTRLTVL.

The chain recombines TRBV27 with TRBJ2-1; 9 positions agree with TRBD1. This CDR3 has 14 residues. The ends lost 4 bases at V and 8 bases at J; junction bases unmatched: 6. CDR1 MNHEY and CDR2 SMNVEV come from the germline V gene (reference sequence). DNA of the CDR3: TGTGCCAGCAGTTCTAGGACAGGGGCGGATGAGCAGTTCTTC. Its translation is CASSSRTGADEQFF.

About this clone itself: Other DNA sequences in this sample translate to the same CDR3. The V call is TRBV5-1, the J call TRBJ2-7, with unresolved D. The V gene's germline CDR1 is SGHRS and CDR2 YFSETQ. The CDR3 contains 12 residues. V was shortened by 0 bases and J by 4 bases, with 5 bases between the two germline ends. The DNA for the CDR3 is TGCGCCAGCAGCTTGGGCGGTTACGAGCAGTACTTC. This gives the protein CASSLGGYEQYF.

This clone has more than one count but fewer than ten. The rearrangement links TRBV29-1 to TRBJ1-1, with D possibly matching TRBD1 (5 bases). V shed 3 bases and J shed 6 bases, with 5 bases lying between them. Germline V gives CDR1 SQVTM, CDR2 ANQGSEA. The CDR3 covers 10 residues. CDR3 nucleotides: TGCAGCGTTGAGGGGCCTGAAGCTTTCTTT. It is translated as CSVEGPEAFF.

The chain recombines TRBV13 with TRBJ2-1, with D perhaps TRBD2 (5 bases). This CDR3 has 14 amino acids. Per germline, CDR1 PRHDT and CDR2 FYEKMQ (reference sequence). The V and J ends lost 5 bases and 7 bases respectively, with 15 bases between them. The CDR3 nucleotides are TGTGCCAGCAGCGGTCGAGGCAGCGGAAATGAGCAGTTCTTC. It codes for CASSGRGSGNEQFF.

DNA for the CDR3: TGTGCCAGCAGTTACGTGGACAGGGTAACTTCACCCCTCCACTTT. Its protein is CASSYVDRVTSPLHF. The J gene is TRBJ1-6, the V gene TRBV6-5, with 8 bases lining up with TRBD1. The J segment lost 9 bases and the V segment lost 2 bases, leaving 6 bases of the junction unmatched. The germline gives CDR1 MNHEY, CDR2 SVGAGI. The CDR3 contains 15 residues.

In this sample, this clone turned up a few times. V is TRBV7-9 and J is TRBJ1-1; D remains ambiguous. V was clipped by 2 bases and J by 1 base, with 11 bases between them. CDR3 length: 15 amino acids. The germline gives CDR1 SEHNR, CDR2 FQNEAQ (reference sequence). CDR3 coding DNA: TGTGCCAGCAGCTTATTGTCGGGAACGAACACTGAAGCTTTCTTT. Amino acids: CASSLLSGTNTEAFF.

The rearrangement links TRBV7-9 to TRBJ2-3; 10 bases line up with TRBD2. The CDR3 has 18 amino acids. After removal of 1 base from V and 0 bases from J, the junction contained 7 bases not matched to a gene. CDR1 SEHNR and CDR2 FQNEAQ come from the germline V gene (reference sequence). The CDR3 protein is CASSLVRSGLASTDTQYF. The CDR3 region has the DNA TGTGCCAGCAGCTTAGTCCGATCGGGACTAGCGAGCACAGATACGCAGTATTTT.

CDR3 bases: TGTGCCAGCAGCTTGGCTAGCGGGAGGACCACAGATACGCAGTATTTT. Amino acid sequence: CASSLASGRTTDTQYF. The rearrangement links TRBV5-6 to TRBJ2-3; 11 bases align to TRBD2. V was pared by 0 bases and J by 2 bases, with 2 bases of the junction left unmatched. The CDR3 covers 16 residues. Looked up from germline, CDR1 is SGHDT and CDR2 is YYEEEE.

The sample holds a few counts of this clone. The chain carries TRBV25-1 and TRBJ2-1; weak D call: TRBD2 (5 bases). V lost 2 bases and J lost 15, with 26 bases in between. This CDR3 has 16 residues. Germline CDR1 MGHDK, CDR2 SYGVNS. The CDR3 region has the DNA TGTGCCAGCAGTGAACAAAAGGGCTCTGGGCTAGCCGTAGCGTTCTTC. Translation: CASSEQKGSGLAVAFF. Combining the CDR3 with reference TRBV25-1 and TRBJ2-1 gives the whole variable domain EADIYQTPRYLVIGTGKKITLECSQTMGHDKMYWYQQDPGMELHLIHYSYGVNSTEKGDLSSESTVSRIRTEHFPLTLESARPSHTSQYLCASSEQKGSGLAVAFFGPGTRLTVL.

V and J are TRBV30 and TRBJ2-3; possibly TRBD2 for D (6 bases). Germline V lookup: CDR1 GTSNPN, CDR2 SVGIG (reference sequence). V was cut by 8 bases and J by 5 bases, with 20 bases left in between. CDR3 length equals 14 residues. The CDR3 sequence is CARDSSRRGDTQYF. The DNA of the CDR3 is TGTGCCCGGGACTCTTCCAGGCGGGGAGATACGCAGTATTTT.

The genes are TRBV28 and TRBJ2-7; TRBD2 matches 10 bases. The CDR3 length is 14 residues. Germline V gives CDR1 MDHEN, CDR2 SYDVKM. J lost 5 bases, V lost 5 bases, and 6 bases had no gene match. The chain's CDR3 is CASSAGLARNEQYF. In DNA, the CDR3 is TGTGCCAGCAGTGCGGGACTAGCGAGAAACGAGCAGTACTTC. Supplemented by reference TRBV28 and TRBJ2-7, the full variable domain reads DVKVTQSSRYLVKRTGEKVFLECVQDMDHENMFWYRQDPGLGLRLIYFSYDVKMKEKGDIPEGYSVSREKKERFSLILESASTNQTSMYLCASSAGLARNEQYFGPGTRLTVT.